A selection of T cell receptor beta chains follows, all from one sample in a study of T cell responses to AZD1222 COVID-19 vaccine. Method: immunoSEQ multiplex PCR; TCRdb's copy keeps in-frame clones and lacks some. This sample has 130,000 to 150,000 clones; 88% occur once, and the top ten carry 4.5% to 5.5%. Specimen: peripheral blood, collected 28 days after the second dose of the MenACWY control vaccine. The origin of the receptors is an adult who received the MenACWY meningococcal vaccine as a control. Both conserved end residues are part of each CDR3. Fields, in order: V gene, J gene, clone size, D gene, CDR3 protein, CDR3 DNA. D genes are given only for firm matches. Size values are once, few and many counts, or a class for expanded clones, and some rows have none.

>TRBV4-1|TRBJ2-3|-|-
CASSQARENTQYF
TGCGCCAGCAGCCAAGCTAGGGAGAATACGCAGTATTTT
>TRBV5-1|TRBJ1-1|-|TRBD1
CASKTGGSNTEAFF
TGCGCCAGCAAAACAGGGGGTTCGAACACTGAAGCTTTCTTT
>TRBV6-5|TRBJ1-2|-|TRBD1
CASSYYGNQGAGGYTF
TGTGCCAGCAGTTACTATGGCAACCAGGGGGCGGGAGGCTACACCTTC
>TRBV19|TRBJ2-3|-|-
CASSIDPGVDTQYF
TGTGCCAGTAGTATAGATCCAGGGGTAGATACGCAGTATTTT
>TRBV11-3|TRBJ1-5|-|-
CASSLDGRGDQPQHF
TGTGCCAGCAGCTTAGACGGTAGGGGGGATCAGCCCCAGCATTTT
>TRBV7-9|TRBJ2-5|-|-
CASSLEAETQYF
TGTGCCAGCAGCTTAGAGGCAGAGACCCAGTACTTC
>TRBV3-1/TRBV3-2|TRBJ2-7|few|TRBD2
CASSQGAGGPGEQYF
TGTGCCAGCAGCCAAGGGGCGGGGGGGCCTGGCGAGCAGTACTTC
>TRBV7-9|TRBJ2-6|-|-
CASSLRASGANVLTF
TGTGCCAGCAGCTTAAGGGCCTCTGGGGCCAACGTCCTGACTTTC
>TRBV24-1|TRBJ1-5|-|-
CATATSGDHQPQHF
TGTGCCACCGCCACATCAGGGGACCATCAGCCCCAGCATTTT
>TRBV4-3|TRBJ2-1|few|TRBD2
CASSQDLGTSGRGTYNEQFF
TGCGCCAGCAGCCAAGATTTGGGGACTAGCGGGAGAGGGACCTACAATGAGCAGTTCTTC
>TRBV30|TRBJ1-1|-|-
CAWSVFGRTNTEAFF
TGTGCCTGGAGTGTTTTTGGGCGGACGAACACTGAAGCTTTCTTT
>TRBV7-2|TRBJ1-1|-|-
CASSLADGIMNTEAFF
TGTGCCAGCAGCTTAGCGGACGGGATCATGAACACTGAAGCTTTCTTT
>TRBV2|TRBJ2-7|-|-
CASGRGQGGKYEQYF
TGTGCCAGCGGTAGAGGGCAGGGGGGGAAGTACGAGCAGTACTTC
>TRBV5-1|TRBJ1-1|-|-
CASSNSAATEAFF
TGCGCCAGCAGTAACAGTGCAGCCACTGAAGCTTTCTTT
>TRBV6-5|TRBJ1-3|once|-
CASSYSGRSGNTIYF
TGTGCCAGCAGTTACTCGGGACGGTCGGGAAACACCATATATTTT
>TRBV29-1|TRBJ2-2|-|-
CSVGQPPNTGELFF
TGCAGCGTTGGACAGCCCCCGAACACCGGGGAGCTGTTTTTT
>TRBV11-1|TRBJ2-2|-|-
CASSTPRDGTGELFF
TGTGCCAGCAGCACCCCTAGAGATGGCACCGGGGAGCTGTTTTTT
>TRBV5-1|TRBJ2-7|-|-
CASSLAGEPAYEQYF
TGCGCCAGCAGCTTGGCCGGCGAACCCGCCTACGAGCAGTACTTC
>TRBV4-2|TRBJ1-5|once|TRBD1
CASSRDRERNQPQHF
TGTGCCAGCAGCCGGGACAGGGAACGCAATCAGCCCCAGCATTTT
>TRBV3-1/TRBV3-2|TRBJ1-2|once|-
CASSHVPPRHRDPYKGYTF
TGTGCCAGCAGCCACGTCCCCCCCCGGCACAGGGACCCTTATAAGGGCTACACCTTC
>TRBV2|TRBJ2-2|few|-
CASSELHGQNTGELFF
TGTGCCAGCAGTGAATTACACGGACAAAACACCGGGGAGCTGTTTTTT
>TRBV24-1|TRBJ2-7|-|TRBD2
CATSDHTTSGSYEQYF
TGTGCCACCAGTGATCATACAACTAGCGGGAGCTACGAGCAGTACTTC
>TRBV11-3|TRBJ1-3|-|-
CASSRWEVENTIYF
TGTGCCAGCAGCCGTTGGGAGGTCGAAAACACCATATATTTT
>TRBV4-1|TRBJ1-5|-|TRBD1
CASSQEATGGRQPQHF
TGCGCCAGCAGCCAAGAGGCGACAGGGGGCAGGCAGCCCCAGCATTTT
>TRBV15|TRBJ2-3|-|-
CATSSGTPLLDTQYF
TGTGCCACCAGCAGCGGGACTCCCCTCCTAGATACGCAGTATTTT
>TRBV11-2|TRBJ1-2|-|TRBD1
CASSPGQGAYGYTF
TGTGCCAGCAGCCCGGGACAGGGAGCCTATGGCTACACCTTC
>TRBV7-2|TRBJ1-1|-|-
CASSLDPQQSGNTEAFF
TGTGCCAGCAGCTTAGACCCTCAACAGTCCGGGAACACTGAAGCTTTCTTT
>TRBV5-5|TRBJ1-5|-|TRBD1
CASSSQGRGPNQPQHF
TGTGCCAGCAGCTCGCAGGGCAGGGGGCCCAATCAGCCCCAGCATTTT
>TRBV6-2/TRBV6-3|TRBJ2-2|-|-
CASSYHSGNTGELFF
TGTGCCAGCAGTTACCATTCCGGGAACACCGGGGAGCTGTTTTTT
>TRBV29-1|TRBJ2-7|-|-
CSVGSTGRAYEQYF
TGCAGCGTTGGGTCGACGGGGAGAGCCTACGAGCAGTACTTC
>TRBV6-5|TRBJ2-1|-|-
CASSYSGYSYNEQFF
TGTGCCAGCAGTTATTCGGGCTATTCTTACAATGAGCAGTTCTTC
>TRBV7-9|TRBJ1-2|-|-
CASSLDGGRNYGYTF
TGTGCCAGCAGCTTAGACGGGGGACGGAACTATGGCTACACCTTC